This paragraph covers one T cell receptor beta chain sequence. Its antigen is undetermined. V shed 3 bases and J 4 bases; nucleotides not matched to a gene: 9. The CDR3 is 16 amino acids. The germline CDR1 and CDR2 sequences are MNHEY and SMNVEV (reference sequence). These data come from a study of beta chain features in type 1 diabetes. Study outcomes and limitations: Significant though moderate, a shortening of TCRB CDR3s appeared in all four CD4+ subsets of Type 1 diabetes patients. The question left open here concerned HLA type influencing TCRB rearrangement.

As every portion of the isolated RNA was reverse transcribed, the sequencing read expressed TCRB transcripts. Clones were sequenced by immunoSEQ multiplex PCR, and TCRdb holds only the in-frame ones, with some missing. This sample has under 850,000 clones, with about an eighth found just once. Sequenced input: naive CD4+ T cells from blood. V is TRBV27 and J is TRBJ2-7; 10 bases line up with TRBD1. The origin of this receptor is a man aged 18 to 30 with type 1 diabetes. CDR3 in DNA: TGTGCCAGCAGTTTGGGGCGGACAGGGGGTCGGTACGAGCAGTACTTC. This codes for CASSLGRTGGRYEQYF.